The 13 T cell receptor beta chains below all came from one sample that was sequenced in a study of cytomegalovirus exposure and HLA in healthy donors. This PCR relied on a set of 60 Vbeta primers and 13 Jbeta primers. Assay: immunoSEQ multiplex PCR; the TCRdb copy retains only in-frame clones and omits some. The sample has some 150,000 clones; just under 85% are singletons. Sequencing was carried out using PBMCs. The receptors originated from a woman aged 40-49 years in good health and CMV-seronegative.

V is TRBV15 and J is TRBJ2-3; D may be TRBD2 (6 bases). The CDR3 loop spans 17 amino acids. The V end lost 1 base, the J end lost 0 bases, and 14 bases lay between the germline ends. Germline values: CDR1 LNHNV, CDR2 YYDKDF (reference sequence). The CDR3 region is CATSRGSGLPSTDTQYF. In DNA, the CDR3 is TGTGCCACCAGCAGAGGATCGGGACTCCCTAGCACAGATACGCAGTATTTT.

This clone has a handful of counts. The V and J genes are TRBV27 and TRBJ2-1; 8 bases map to TRBD1. This CDR3 is built from 14 residues. Looked up from germline, CDR1 is MNHEY and CDR2 is SMNVEV (reference sequence). V lost 5 bases to trimming and J lost 3 bases; unmatched junction nucleotides: 3. This CDR3 reads CASSQGADYNEQFF. In nucleotides, the CDR3 is TGTGCCAGCAGTCAGGGGGCAGACTACAATGAGCAGTTCTTC.

In this sample, this clone turned up once. A junction boundary mismatches the germline segment, possibly from a read error. V is TRBV7-8 and J is TRBJ2-3; 9 bases fit TRBD2. Germline CDR1 reads SGHVS; CDR2 reads FQNEAQ. The CDR3 is made up of 16 amino acids. The CDR3 region is CASSLETAGGPDAQYF. CDR3 bases: TGTGCCAGCAGCTTAGAGACGGCGGGAGGGCCAGATGCGCAGTATTTT. The full variable domain, in which reference TRBV7-8 and TRBJ2-3 provide the parts outside the CDR3, is GAGVSQSPRYKVAKRGQDVALRCDPISGHVSLFWYQQALGQGPEFLTYFQNEAQLDKSGLPSDRFFAERPEGSVSTLKIQRTQQEDSAVYLCASSLETAGGPDAQYFGPGTRLTVL.

With regard to this clone: The junction shows a germline mismatch at one end, possibly a read error. As DNA, the CDR3 is TGTTCCAGCAGCTTAAGTATGGACAGGGGGCGCGACAATGAGCAGTTCTTC. This codes for CSSSLSMDRGRDNEQFF. The chain carries TRBV7-9 and TRBJ2-1; 11 bases line up with TRBD1. Germline V CDR1 and CDR2: SEHNR, FQNEAQ (reference sequence). CDR3 size: 17 residues. Using reference TRBV7-9 and TRBJ2-1 for the parts outside the CDR3, the full variable domain is DTGVSQNPRHKITKRGQNVTFRCDPISEHNRLYWYRQTLGQGPEFLTYFQNEAQLEKSRLLSDRFSAERPKGSFSTLEIQRTEQGDSAMYLCSSSLSMDRGRDNEQFFGPGTRLTVL.

The chain recombines TRBV5-5 with TRBJ2-7; 10 nucleotides match TRBD1. J lost 6 bases, V lost 4 bases, and 13 bases had no gene match. This CDR3 region has 16 residues. Germline V gene lookup returns CDR1 SGHKS and CDR2 YYEKEE (reference sequence). The CDR3 DNA reads TGTGCCAGCAGCGGGACAGGGGTTGTACGTTATGGCGAGCAGTACTTC. It encodes CASSGTGVVRYGEQYF.

This clone has only a few counts. The chain couples TRBV28 to TRBJ2-1; tentative D call: TRBD2 (5 bases). Germline V gives CDR1 MDHEN, CDR2 SYDVKM. The CDR3 runs to 14 residues. V gave up 2 bases and J gave up 4 bases, with 9 bases separating them. The CDR3 spells CASSLRGEYNEQFF. The DNA of the CDR3 is TGTGCCAGCAGTTTACGGGGAGAATACAATGAGCAGTTCTTC.

This clone was counted only a few times. This chain connects TRBV7-9 to TRBJ2-7; D is possibly TRBD2 (6 bases). The V end was cut by 1 base, the J end by 3 bases, with 13 bases between. The V gene's germline CDR1 is SEHNR and CDR2 FQNEAQ (reference sequence). This CDR3 spans 15 amino acids. CDR3 DNA sequence: TGTGCCAGCAGCTTAGGAGGGACTCCCTACTACGAGCAGTACTTC. Residues: CASSLGGTPYYEQYF.

The chain couples TRBV6-5 to TRBJ2-3; a weak D match, TRBD2 (5 bases). Germline V gene sequence: CDR1 MNHEY, CDR2 SVGAGI. The germline V and J ends were trimmed by 0 bases and 3 bases, with 7 bases remaining between them. The CDR3 loop spans 14 amino acids. The CDR3 is CASSYSGETDTQYF. The CDR3 DNA follows: TGTGCCAGCAGTTACTCGGGAGAAACAGATACGCAGTATTTT.

The chain uses TRBV27 and TRBJ1-1, with D possibly matching TRBD1 (5 bases). CDR1 is MNHEY, CDR2 SMNVEV, per germline (reference sequence). The CDR3 has 12 residues. Trimming pared 8 bases from V and 7 bases from J, leaving 14 bases between. For the CDR3, the DNA is TGTGCCAGCGGACAATCCTGGGGTGAAGCTTTCTTT. The encoded protein is CASGQSWGEAFF.

The chain has TRBV19 and TRBJ1-2; TRBD1 matches 9 bases. Germline assignment: CDR1 LNHDA and CDR2 SQIVND (reference sequence). The CDR3 has 14 residues. V lost 1 base and J lost 5; bases outside the gene matches: 2. CDR3 residues: CASSIGGQGYGYTF. The CDR3 DNA is TGTGCCAGTAGTATAGGAGGACAGGGGTATGGCTACACCTTC.

This clone was detected only once. This chain joins TRBV7-2 and TRBJ2-5; TRBD1 matches at 10 bases. The better agreement between TRBJ2-7 and the DNA end casts doubt on the J call. CDR3 length: 14 residues. Germline CDR1 reads SGHTA; CDR2 reads FQGNSA. The CDR3 region is CASSRDRGPNEQYF. The CDR3 region has the DNA TGTGCCAGCAGCAGGGACAGGGGTCCCAACGAGCAGTACTTC.

As DNA, the CDR3 is TGTGCCAGCAGCGATTCCGGGACAGGGGGCACTGAAGCTTTCTTT. It specifies CASSDSGTGGTEAFF. V is TRBV9 and J is TRBJ1-1, with 11 bases aligning to TRBD1. CDR3 length: 15 residues. Trimming at V came to 3 bases and at J to 4 bases, leaving 5 bases not matched to a gene. Looked up from germline, CDR1 is SGDLS and CDR2 is YYNGEE.

V gene TRBV7-3 combines with J gene TRBJ1-1, with 9 bases lining up with TRBD1. The CDR3 sequence is 15 residues long. V lost 3 bases, J lost 3 bases, and 5 bases stayed unmatched. Germline V gives CDR1 SGHTA, CDR2 FQGTGA. The CDR3 protein is CASSFRTGAHTEAFF. CDR3 bases: TGTGCCAGCAGCTTCCGGACAGGGGCACACACTGAAGCTTTCTTT.